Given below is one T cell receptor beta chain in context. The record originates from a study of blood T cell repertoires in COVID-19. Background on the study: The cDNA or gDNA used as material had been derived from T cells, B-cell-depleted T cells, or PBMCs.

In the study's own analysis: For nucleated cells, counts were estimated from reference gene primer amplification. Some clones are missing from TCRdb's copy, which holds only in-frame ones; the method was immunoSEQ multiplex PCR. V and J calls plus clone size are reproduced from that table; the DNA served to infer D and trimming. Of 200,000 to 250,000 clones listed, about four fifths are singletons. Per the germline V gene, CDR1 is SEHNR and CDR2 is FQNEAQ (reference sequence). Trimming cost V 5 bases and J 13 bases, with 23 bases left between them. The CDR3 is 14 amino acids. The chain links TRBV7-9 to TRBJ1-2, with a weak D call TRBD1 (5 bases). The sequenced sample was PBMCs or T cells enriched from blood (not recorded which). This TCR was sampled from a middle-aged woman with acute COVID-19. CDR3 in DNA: TGTGCCAGCAGCCCATCTCTGGGACTTATGGCTACCACCTTC. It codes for CASSPSLGLMATTF.